This T cell receptor beta chain was observed in a study of blood T cell repertoires in COVID-19 (dated by TCRdb to 2019 to 2021). Regarding the study in general: Samples from collaborators originated in the United States, Italy and Spain and spanned both the acute and convalescent phases of COVID-19. The material from the prospective study consisted of cDNA or gDNA derived from T cells, B-cell-depleted T cells, or PBMCs. Subjects who had been exposed to COVID-19, were actively infected with it, or had recovered from it provided the deeply sampled blood TCRbeta repertoires that made up the dataset. The repertoires were released in a freely available public database meant as a resource for research on the immune response to SARS-CoV-2. The samples were drawn from two sources: the first 160 participants of the ongoing ImmuneRACE study, and 1,200 or so subjects contributed by 6 global collaborators. The sample metadata nearly always contained a de-identified subject ID, COVID-19 status, age in years and sex. Where available, HLA class I and class II types were taken from metadata supplied by the sample provider and were not determined by assay-based typing.

Overall study outcomes, separate from this receptor: How much clinical and demographic metadata was included differed by source and by participant, and the metadata was provided uncurated.

About this clone itself: Its antigen remains undetermined. No base quality information exists; no much larger clone differs at one position.

Each collaborating institution followed its own protocols to collect whole blood in K2EDTA tubes. Collaborator samples were shipped for TCRbeta analysis as frozen whole blood, isolated PBMCs, or DNA extracted from either sample type. TCRbeta CDR3 regions were amplified from genomic DNA using the immunoSEQ Assay, a bias-controlled multiplex PCR. As for the original processing: The number of nucleated cells in each sample was estimated from the amplification of reference gene primers within the assay. Sequence reads were collapsed and filtered to measure the absolute abundance of every unique TCRbeta CDR3 rearrangement. Productive Simpson clonality was computed per sample as the square root of Simpson's diversity index over productive rearrangements. Entries here come from immuneACCESS through TCRdb and include only in-frame sequences with V and J called. Some clones fail to appear in such tables; in the studies checked, an unresolved V gene covers under half of the shortfall, and the cause of the remainder is unknown. D and trimming come from the DNA, and the V and J calls and clone size come from that table. The sample table records about 250,000 clones; about 80% of these occur just once. 8.9% of the sample goes to the ten largest clones.

This TCR derives from an elderly man with acute or convalescent COVID-19. The material sequenced was peripheral blood.

The DNA reads as follows: TGTGCCAGCAGTCCGGGCGGGGGGAGCTCCTACAATGAGCAGTTCTTC. It translates as CASSPGGGSSYNEQFF. Recombination linked TRBV28 to TRBJ2-1; the central 8 bases match TRBD2. According to the germline V gene, CDR1 reads MDHEN and CDR2 reads SYDVKM. Trimming leaves V shorter by 5 bases and J shorter by 0 bases, with the junction holding 6 bases beyond the gene matches. The CDR3 goes from the cysteine to the phenylalanine over 16 residues. The retained sequence is limited to the CDR3, 48 bases, with the frame set at the first base.